This record covers a single T cell receptor (beta chain). Its antigen is unknown. Base qualities were left out, and no much larger clone turns up one base away. Library preparation used the immunoSEQ multiplex PCR assay. The multiplex PCR relied on a mix of 60 forward primers for TCR Vbeta segments and 13 reverse primers for TCR Jbeta segments. The CDR3 region of rearranged TCR beta genes was amplified from genomic DNA with a multiplex PCR assay. The Illumina HiSeq System was used to sequence the amplified TCR beta libraries as 87-base-pair reads. Per the source publication's procedure: A later analysis tallied around 82 million unique TCR beta chains across the 700 or so repertoires, and some 10 million of those chains were shared by two or more donors. Raw reads were error-corrected and collapsed into unique sequences by a nearest-neighbor algorithm in which closely related sequences were merged to remove PCR and sequencing errors. To assign V, D and J gene segments, CDR3 sequences were aligned to IMGT reference sequences. For a sequence to be retained, a match of at least six nucleotides was required to both a V gene segment and a J gene segment. Rearrangements were classified as productive when the CDR3 lacked stop codons and remained in frame with V and J, and all other rearrangements were classified as non-productive. CDR3 was defined according to IMGT convention as the region running from the second conserved V-encoded cysteine to the conserved J-encoded phenylalanine. The earlier analysis of roughly 590 of the donors excluded sequences that lacked an unambiguous match to a single V gene segment. In an earlier analysis of approximately 590 of the donors, V segments were called functional above 56.7% productive rearrangements and were called segregating when the between-donor standard deviation exceeded 5%. A statistical classification framework was built for diagnosing cytomegalovirus status from the catalog of TCR beta chain sequences. V and J gene assignment, in a later analysis, came from comparing TCR nucleotide sequences with IMGT/GENE-DB human TR gene sequences. A later analysis assigned CDR3 sequences and most-parsimonious VDJ recombination scenarios with the TCRdist pipeline. A later analysis defined each TCR beta chain by its CDR3 amino acid sequence plus V-gene family, and excluded reads lacking a unique V-gene family. A later analysis removed roughly 590 highly shared, low-generation-probability nucleotide sequences to deal with suspected cross-contamination and a sequencing artifact. In a later analysis, a clonal expansion index for each public chain was calculated from normalized within-repertoire ranks of inferred template counts. In a later analysis, generation probabilities were computed with a VDJ recombination model fitted to out-of-frame rearrangements, and the resulting probabilities were checked against IGoR. In a later analysis, hypergeometric tests were used to score TCR-TCR, TCR-HLA and TCR-CMV co-occurrence, with a repertoire-size bias correction applied to TCR pairs. In a later analysis, false discovery rates were estimated by permuting HLA or CMV assignments 20 times. In a later analysis, co-occurring TCRs were grouped using DBSCAN, with TCRdist sequence similarity added in when clustering inside HLA-allele-positive subsets. Co-occurrence clustering excluded repertoires with fewer than 30,000 or more than 120,000 public chains, plus five with anomalous nucleotide sharing. TCRdb holds this immuneACCESS table with in-frame rearrangements only. Some clones are missing; in checked studies, unresolved V genes explain under half, and the rest has no known cause. V and J calls and clone size are as listed in that table; D and trimming were resolved from the DNA. The sample table contains roughly 90,000 clones; only one count was recorded for 80% of them. Together, the top ten hold around 2% of the sample.

This record comes from a study of cytomegalovirus exposure and HLA in healthy donors (dated 2017 in TCRdb). Looking at the study overall: An earlier analysis of about 530 of the donors reported under 300 Gb of sequence data and 90 million to 120 million unique TCR beta sequences obtained from some 170 million T cells. An early release that covered fewer than 800 HLA-typed donors contained approximately 300 gigabases of sequencing data and about 84 million unique TCR sequences. Of the 350 to 450 genotyped donors, 75% to 85% were placed in the genetic ancestry cluster associated with self-reported Caucasian donors. The study aimed to test whether signatures of past pathogen exposure could be identified by cataloging public T cell receptors. The T cell repertoires of some 700 subjects were profiled by immunosequencing and related to cytomegalovirus serostatus. A separate validation cohort of over a hundred different subjects was used in addition to the roughly 620-subject first cohort. To predict cytomegalovirus infection status, the study brought together high-throughput TCR immunosequencing, statistical association of individual TCRs with disease status, and machine learning. To study patterns of TCR occurrence, a later analysis re-analyzed previously published TCR beta repertoires from around 700 donors and added high-resolution HLA genotyping. The later analysis used no new phenotypic data to find candidate immune exposures, relying instead on TCR beta sequences and their occurrence across donors. An earlier analysis of around 580 of the donors used high-throughput TCR beta sequencing to judge whether each TCR beta V gene segment behaved as functional or pseudogenic. Donor age, sex, ethnicity and CMV serostatus were compiled together with the repertoire data. A later genetic analysis took genome-wide SNP genotypes for about 55% of the roughly 670 donors and used that subset as a discovery cohort. All discovery cohort repertoires had been generated using a single sequencing platform. HLA typing covered class I and class II loci at four-digit resolution. The number of donors typed differed by locus, with 629-630 for A, B, C, DRB1 and DQB1, roughly 520 for DQA1, about 610 for DPA1, and around 450 for DPB1. Four or five DR-DQ haplotypes were handled as single units for association and clustering because linkage in the cohort was strong. Among about 400 genotyped donors of the cohort, an average of around 220,000 unique TCR beta nucleotide sequences was sequenced per donor, of which about 18% were non-productive. On the study overall, not on this receptor specifically: In both the original and validation cohorts, the classifier was reported to diagnose cytomegalovirus status with high specificity and sensitivity. Correlated functional status among segregating V segments might reflect linkage disequilibrium, but an unknown experimental factor could not be ruled out. A further reported finding was that TCR beta sequences accurately predicted the HLA-A and HLA-B alleles for most subjects in the first cohort. A later analysis reported that several top co-occurrence clusters appeared linked to parvovirus B19, influenza, CMV and Epstein-Barr virus. Some IMGT-functional V segments, including TRBV6-2 and TRBV6-3, could not be told apart with the 87-base-pair reads, so those segments were excluded. In a later analysis, HLA-associated TCR beta chains showed more clonal expansion and lower generation probabilities than non-associated chains that were equally common. A cluster of highly shared sequence variants was judged likely to represent a technical artifact of the sequencing pipeline. For the cohort, immune exposure information was limited to CMV serostatus. A few of the identified cytomegalovirus-associated TCR beta chains were confirmed in vitro to be specific for cytomegalovirus antigens. Approximately 18 rarely observed V segments, including chromosome 9 orphons, were excluded from the earlier analysis of a few hundred of the donors because counts were too low. Assigning TCR associations to individual alleles was difficult when HLA alleles, especially DR and DQ, strongly co-occurred. A later analysis found that most CMV-associated TCR beta chains appeared HLA-restricted, with HLA associations seemingly driven largely by CMV exposure. HLA typing was unavailable for some donors at each locus, so association tests used only the typed subset. In an earlier analysis of fewer than 700 of the donors, most TCR beta V segments appeared in productive rearrangements about 87% or about 30% of the time, broadly matching IMGT annotations. A later analysis associated about 17,000 TCR beta sequences with specific HLA alleles at a false discovery rate of 0.05. A later genetic analysis reported fewer N-insertions in productive TCRs among donors in an Asian-associated ancestry cluster than the roughly 700-donor mean. The study gave a list of some 150 TCR beta chains associated with cytomegalovirus. Sequencing depth was assumed to be roughly uniform across donors in the presence/absence analyses, though that assumption may not hold. An association between a missense DCLRE1C variant and V-gene and J-gene trimming of TCR beta chains was found in a later genetic analysis and replicated in an independent cohort. Across donors, most TCR sequences were observed very rarely, whereas some public TCRs were present in many individuals. The cohort was sequenced for TCR beta chains only, and without alpha or paired-chain data the features that could be detected were limited. In a later analysis, TCR association rates were found to vary across HLA loci, with the most associated TCRs seen for DRB1 alleles and the fewest for HLA-C alleles. It was suggested by the authors that the approach could potentially be generalized to other disease states and immunological phenotypes.

The cohort was made up of under 800 healthy bone marrow donors. At the time of sampling, all cohort members were nominally healthy, though unrecorded immune exposures were likely present. The donor tested CMV seronegative and was one of the 352 seronegative cohort members. Every donor gave a peripheral blood sample, and the peripheral blood mononuclear cells from that sample were used for TCR beta sequencing. The Qiagen DNeasy Blood Extraction Kit was used to extract genomic DNA from the blood cell samples. The CDR3 covers 13 residues, taking in both the cysteine and the phenylalanine. The kept DNA is CDR3 alone, 39 bases in frame from the first base. For CDR1 and CDR2, the germline V gene lists MNHEY and SVGAGI.

Material: PBMCs. The rearranged chain carries TRBV6-5 and TRBJ2-5; perhaps TRBD2 is the D gene, with 7 bases matching. The J call is in doubt because the DNA end fits TRBJ2-7 better. The source of this sequence is a man younger than 30 in good health and CMV-seronegative. CDR3 region: CASSRGRGNEQYF. The nucleotide sequence is TGTGCCAGCAGCCGGGGGCGGGGGAACGAGCAGTACTTC.